Each of the 23 T cell receptor beta chains below was sequenced from the same sample in a study of spatial heterogeneity in lung cancer. Stated time point: sample taken at primary tumor resection. The input material, whole RNA from tumor, nontumor lung or frozen PBMC, was sequenced unsorted. MiXCR, applied by TCRdb to the 5' RACE reads, yields one record per CDR3 protein. The sample includes approximately 12,000 distinct CDR3 sequences, approximately 6.2% seen only once; the top ten take under 13%. This material consisted of normal lung tissue next to the tumor, taken at surgery. Every receptor here comes from a male donor with early-stage non-small cell lung cancer.

About this clonotype itself: This beta chain lies outside the target of a library built for alpha chains; its clone size means little. The V call is TRBV4-1, the J call TRBJ2-1; D unclear. The CDR3 is 11 residues long. Germline CDR1 is MGHRA and CDR2 is YSYEKL. V was shortened by 0 bases and J by 8 bases, with 2 bases between the two germline ends. CDR3 sequence: CASSQDHEQFF. The CDR3 DNA is TGCGCCAGCAGCCAAGATCATGAGCAGTTCTTC.

A word on this clonotype: In a library made to pick up alpha chains, this beta chain is a stray read with a size that means little. The chain couples TRBV7-9 to TRBJ1-1; no definite D call. CDR3 length equals 17 residues. Trimming stripped 0 bases from V and 4 bases from J, with 18 bases between. The germline CDR1 and CDR2 sequences are SEHNR and FQNEAQ (reference sequence). DNA of the CDR3: TGTGCCAGCAGCTTAGCCGGTCGGGCCCTAAGGCGCACTGAAGCTTTCTTT. Translating it yields CASSLAGRALRRTEAFF.

There are many counts of this clonotype. This beta chain represents an off-target read in a library built for alpha chains; its size is of limited meaning. The rearrangement links TRBV10-3 to TRBJ1-2; tentatively, D is TRBD1 (5 bases). This CDR3 contains 12 residues. Germline assignment: CDR1 ENHRY and CDR2 SYGVKD. The V gene lost 7 bases and the J gene lost 2 bases, with 8 bases spanning the gap. CDR3 residues: CAITGGNYGYTF. The CDR3 DNA reads TGTGCCATCACCGGGGGGAACTATGGCTACACCTTC.

Only a few counts were recorded for this clonotype. A library prepared for alpha chains yielded this beta chain as an off-target read; its size is of little meaning. The chain couples TRBV25-1 to TRBJ1-1; D remains unclear. Germline-derived CDR1 and CDR2 are MGHDK and SYGVNS. The CDR3 totals 13 residues. Trimming shortened V by 6 bases and J by 1 base, and 9 bases separated the two germline ends. The CDR3 DNA is TGTGCCAGCAGATCCTACAGGAACACTGAAGCTTTCTTT. Its translation: CASRSYRNTEAFF.

The sample holds many counts of this clonotype. This beta chain came through as a stray read in a library set up for alpha chains, and its size says little. The V gene is TRBV29-1, the J gene TRBJ2-3; D gene ambiguous. V was pared by 4 bases and J by 0 bases, with 11 bases between. Germline lookup yields CDR1 SQVTM and CDR2 ANQGSEA. The CDR3 is made up of 14 amino acids. In nucleotides, the CDR3 is TGCAGCGTTGCAGAAGCGTCTAGCACAGATACGCAGTATTTT. This translates into CSVAEASSTDTQYF.

This clonotype was counted many times. A library prepared for alpha chains yielded this beta chain as an off-target read; its size is of little meaning. The chain carries TRBV7-2 and TRBJ2-3; D ambiguous. This CDR3 contains 14 residues. Germline-derived CDR1 and CDR2 are SGHTA and FQGNSA. V shed 0 bases and J shed 0 bases, with 4 bases lying between them. CDR3 amino acids: CASSLALSTDTQYF. CDR3 coding DNA: TGTGCCAGCAGCTTAGCGCTGAGCACAGATACGCAGTATTTT.

This clonotype was counted at least ten times. Because the library targeted alpha chains, this beta chain is an off-target read whose size means little. The CDR3, as DNA: TGCGCCAGCAGCTTGGGACTAGCGGGAGGGCCGCTATACAATGAGCAGTTCTTC. Its translation is CASSLGLAGGPLYNEQFF. The chain combines TRBV5-1 with TRBJ2-1; 14 positions match TRBD2. CDR1 and CDR2 from the germline V gene are SGHRS and YFSETQ. V gave up 0 bases and J gave up 4 bases; unmatched junction bases: 6. The CDR3 loop spans 18 amino acids.

This clonotype was recorded at least ten times. The library was built for alpha chains, so this beta chain is an off-target read and its size means little. This rearrangement joins TRBV27 to TRBJ1-5, with a possible D match to TRBD1 (5 bases). Germline CDR1 MNHEY, CDR2 SMNVEV (reference sequence). The V and J ends lost 3 bases and 6 bases respectively, with 15 bases between them. The CDR3 spans 15 residues. CDR3 coding DNA: TGTGCCAGCAGTTTTCAGTCAGGGACCGGTCAGCCCCAGCATTTT. Translation gives CASSFQSGTGQPQHF.

The sample holds many counts of this clonotype. This beta chain is an off-target read within a library intended for alpha chains, so its frequency means little. V and J are TRBV12-3 or TRBV12-4 and TRBJ2-5; maybe TRBD2 (6 bases). Trimming stripped 1 base from V and 5 bases from J, with 11 bases between. This CDR3 has 14 residues. For the CDR3, the DNA is TGTGCCAGCAGTTTAGGGGCTCGGGGGGAGACCCAGTACTTC. This encodes CASSLGARGETQYF.

This clonotype appeared many times. This beta chain represents an off-target read in a library built for alpha chains; its size is of limited meaning. This rearrangement joins TRBV7-9 to TRBJ1-1; D not certain. Trimming left V 1 base short and J 0 bases short, with 9 bases between. The CDR3 has 15 residues. Germline V CDR1 and CDR2: SEHNR, FQNEAQ (reference sequence). The CDR3 DNA follows: TGTGCCAGCAGCTTAGAAACGGGGATGAACACTGAAGCTTTCTTT. Residues: CASSLETGMNTEAFF. The whole variable domain, remainder taken from reference TRBV7-9 and TRBJ1-1, is DTGVSQNPRHKITKRGQNVTFRCDPISEHNRLYWYRQTLGQGPEFLTYFQNEAQLEKSRLLSDRFSAERPKGSFSTLEIQRTEQGDSAMYLCASSLETGMNTEAFFGQGTRLTVV.

There are many counts of this clonotype. This beta chain appears as a stray read in a library generated for alpha chains; its size is not informative. The rearrangement links TRBV5-1 to TRBJ2-1; the D is unclear. Trimming removed 0 bases from V and 13 bases from J, with 11 bases in between. Per germline, CDR1 SGHRS and CDR2 YFSETQ. The length of the CDR3 is 12 residues. CDR3 in DNA: TGCGCCAGCAGCTTGGCGGCAGAGCCCCAGTTCTTC. Encoded protein: CASSLAAEPQFF.

This clonotype was recorded many times. Within a library made for alpha chains, this beta chain is off target, and its count is uninformative. The V call is TRBV15, the J call TRBJ1-2; 7 bases agree with TRBD1. Germline trimming cut 3 bases from V and 2 bases from J; bases unmatched to any gene: 6. The germline V gene encodes CDR1 LNHNV and CDR2 YYDKDF (reference sequence). The CDR3 has 15 amino acids. The CDR3 DNA follows: TGTGCCACCAGCAGGGAAGCCAGGGGGAACTATGGCTACACCTTC. It yields the protein CATSREARGNYGYTF. Combining the CDR3 with reference TRBV15 and TRBJ1-2 gives the whole variable domain DAMVIQNPRYQVTQFGKPVTLSCSQTLNHNVMYWYQQKSSQAPKLLFHYYDKDFNNEADTPDNFQSRRPNTSFCFLDIRSPGLGDTAMYLCATSREARGNYGYTFGSGTRLTVV.

To note about this clonotype: Within a library made for alpha chains, this beta chain is off target, and its count is uninformative. The chain uses TRBV20-1 and TRBJ2-5; 10 nucleotides agree with TRBD1. V was pared by 6 bases and J by 5 bases, with 9 bases of the junction left unmatched. CDR3 size: 14 residues. Germline CDR1 and CDR2: DFQATT and SNEGSKA (reference sequence). In DNA, the CDR3 is TGCAGTGCGCCTTTGACAGGGGGCGCGGAGACCCAGTACTTC. Protein sequence: CSAPLTGGAETQYF.

Worth noting for this clonotype: The library was prepared for alpha chains; this beta chain is a stray read, so its frequency means little. The J gene is TRBJ2-7, the V gene TRBV7-9; 12 positions agree with TRBD2. Germline CDR1 is SEHNR and CDR2 is FQNEAQ (reference sequence). The CDR3 extends over 16 amino acids. V lost 6 bases to trimming and J lost 3 bases; unmatched junction nucleotides: 9. CDR3 bases: TGTGCCAGCAGGGATACTAGCGGGAGGAGCTACTACGAGCAGTACTTC. It is translated as CASRDTSGRSYYEQYF.

This clonotype was observed at least ten times. The library was designed around alpha chains, so this beta chain is a stray read whose abundance carries little weight. The gene calls are TRBV4-2 and TRBJ2-7; D unresolved. In germline, CDR1 is LGHNA, CDR2 YNFKEQ. V was pared by 3 bases and J by 5 bases, with 17 bases between. The CDR3 consists of 15 residues. The CDR3 DNA follows: TGTGCCAGCAGCCAGACACCAGCCAAGGCCGACGAGCAGTACTTC. This sequence encodes CASSQTPAKADEQYF.

In its sample, this clonotype is medium-sized. This beta chain is an unintended read in a library built for alpha chains; its size means little. This rearrangement joins TRBV12-3 or TRBV12-4 to TRBJ1-2, with D possibly TRBD1 on 5 matching bases. This CDR3 spans 16 amino acids. Trimming removed 6 bases from V and 3 bases from J, with 20 bases in between. Written as DNA, the CDR3 is TGTGCCAGCAGAAGATCCCGAGGGGAAGGGGACTATGGCTACACCTTC. It encodes CASRRSRGEGDYGYTF.

In this sample, this clonotype turned up many times. This beta chain slipped into a library made for alpha chains as a stray read, so its size is not meaningful. The chain uses TRBV20-1 and TRBJ2-3; unclear D gene. The V end lost 8 bases, the J end lost 5 bases, and 11 bases lay between the germline ends. This CDR3 is built from 11 residues. The germline CDR1 and CDR2 sequences are DFQATT and SNEGSKA (reference sequence). The CDR3, as DNA: TGCAGTCTCCACCTTCTAGATACGCAGTATTTT. Encoded protein: CSLHLLDTQYF.

This clonotype was seen many times. This beta chain appears as a stray read in a library generated for alpha chains; its size is not informative. This chain uses TRBV4-1 with TRBJ2-7, with TRBD2 matching over 9 bases. CDR3 length equals 14 residues. Germline loops: CDR1 MGHRA, CDR2 YSYEKL. J gave up 4 bases and V 4 bases, and 5 bases lay outside the gene matches. The CDR3 loop is CASSLQTSGYEQYF. CDR3 DNA: TGCGCCAGCAGCCTTCAGACTAGCGGTTACGAGCAGTACTTC.

Many counts were recorded for this clonotype. The library was prepared for alpha chains; this beta chain is a stray read, so its frequency means little. CDR3 bases: TGCGCCAGCGGAGGAGGGACAGGGATCTACGAGCAGTACTTC. It codes for CASGGGTGIYEQYF. The rearrangement links TRBV10-2 to TRBJ2-7; 9 bases are a match to TRBD1. Germline trimming cut 8 bases from V and 3 bases from J; bases unmatched to any gene: 8. The length of the CDR3 is 14 residues. Looked up from germline, CDR1 is WSHSY and CDR2 is SAAADI.

Comment on this clonotype: This beta chain is a stray sequence in a library constructed for alpha chains; its clone size is not meaningful. The rearrangement joins TRBV12-3 or TRBV12-4 to TRBJ1-1; D not certain. CDR3 length: 11 amino acids. Trimming cost V 7 bases and J 7 bases, with 10 bases left between them. CDR3 protein: CASTMADEAFF. As DNA, the CDR3 is TGTGCCAGCACCATGGCTGATGAAGCTTTCTTT.

Many counts were recorded for this clonotype. Being off target in a library aimed at alpha chains, this beta chain has a size of little meaning. The chain links TRBV29-1 to TRBJ2-2; 7 bases map to TRBD1. The germline gives CDR1 SQVTM, CDR2 ANQGSEA. V lost 6 bases, J lost 7 bases, and 11 bases stayed unmatched. This CDR3 contains 14 residues. The CDR3 DNA sequence: TGCAGCGTCCAACCTTACAGGGGCGGCGGGGAGCTGTTTTTT. It specifies CSVQPYRGGGELFF.

Comments on this clonotype: A library prepared for alpha chains yielded this beta chain as an off-target read; its size is of little meaning. The CDR3 here is CASTAGYTQYF. Written as DNA, the CDR3 is TGTGCCAGCACCGCGGGGTATACGCAGTATTTT. The chain has TRBV3-1 and TRBJ2-3; a weak D match, TRBD2 (6 bases). Germline V gene lookup returns CDR1 LGHDT and CDR2 YNNKEL (reference sequence). V was shortened by 7 bases and J by 7 bases, with 9 bases between the two germline ends. CDR3 length: 11 amino acids.

This clonotype was observed at least ten times. Being off target in a library aimed at alpha chains, this beta chain has a size of little meaning. The V and J genes are TRBV6-1 and TRBJ1-6; D is perhaps TRBD1 (5 bases). With 5 bases removed from V and 9 bases from J, the gap between germline ends came to 17 bases. Germline CDR1 MNHNS, CDR2 SASEGT. There are 15 residues in the CDR3. CDR3 nucleotide sequence: TGTGCCAGCAGTCGGCTCGACAGTTCTGCTTCACCCCTCCACTTT. Amino acid sequence: CASSRLDSSASPLHF.